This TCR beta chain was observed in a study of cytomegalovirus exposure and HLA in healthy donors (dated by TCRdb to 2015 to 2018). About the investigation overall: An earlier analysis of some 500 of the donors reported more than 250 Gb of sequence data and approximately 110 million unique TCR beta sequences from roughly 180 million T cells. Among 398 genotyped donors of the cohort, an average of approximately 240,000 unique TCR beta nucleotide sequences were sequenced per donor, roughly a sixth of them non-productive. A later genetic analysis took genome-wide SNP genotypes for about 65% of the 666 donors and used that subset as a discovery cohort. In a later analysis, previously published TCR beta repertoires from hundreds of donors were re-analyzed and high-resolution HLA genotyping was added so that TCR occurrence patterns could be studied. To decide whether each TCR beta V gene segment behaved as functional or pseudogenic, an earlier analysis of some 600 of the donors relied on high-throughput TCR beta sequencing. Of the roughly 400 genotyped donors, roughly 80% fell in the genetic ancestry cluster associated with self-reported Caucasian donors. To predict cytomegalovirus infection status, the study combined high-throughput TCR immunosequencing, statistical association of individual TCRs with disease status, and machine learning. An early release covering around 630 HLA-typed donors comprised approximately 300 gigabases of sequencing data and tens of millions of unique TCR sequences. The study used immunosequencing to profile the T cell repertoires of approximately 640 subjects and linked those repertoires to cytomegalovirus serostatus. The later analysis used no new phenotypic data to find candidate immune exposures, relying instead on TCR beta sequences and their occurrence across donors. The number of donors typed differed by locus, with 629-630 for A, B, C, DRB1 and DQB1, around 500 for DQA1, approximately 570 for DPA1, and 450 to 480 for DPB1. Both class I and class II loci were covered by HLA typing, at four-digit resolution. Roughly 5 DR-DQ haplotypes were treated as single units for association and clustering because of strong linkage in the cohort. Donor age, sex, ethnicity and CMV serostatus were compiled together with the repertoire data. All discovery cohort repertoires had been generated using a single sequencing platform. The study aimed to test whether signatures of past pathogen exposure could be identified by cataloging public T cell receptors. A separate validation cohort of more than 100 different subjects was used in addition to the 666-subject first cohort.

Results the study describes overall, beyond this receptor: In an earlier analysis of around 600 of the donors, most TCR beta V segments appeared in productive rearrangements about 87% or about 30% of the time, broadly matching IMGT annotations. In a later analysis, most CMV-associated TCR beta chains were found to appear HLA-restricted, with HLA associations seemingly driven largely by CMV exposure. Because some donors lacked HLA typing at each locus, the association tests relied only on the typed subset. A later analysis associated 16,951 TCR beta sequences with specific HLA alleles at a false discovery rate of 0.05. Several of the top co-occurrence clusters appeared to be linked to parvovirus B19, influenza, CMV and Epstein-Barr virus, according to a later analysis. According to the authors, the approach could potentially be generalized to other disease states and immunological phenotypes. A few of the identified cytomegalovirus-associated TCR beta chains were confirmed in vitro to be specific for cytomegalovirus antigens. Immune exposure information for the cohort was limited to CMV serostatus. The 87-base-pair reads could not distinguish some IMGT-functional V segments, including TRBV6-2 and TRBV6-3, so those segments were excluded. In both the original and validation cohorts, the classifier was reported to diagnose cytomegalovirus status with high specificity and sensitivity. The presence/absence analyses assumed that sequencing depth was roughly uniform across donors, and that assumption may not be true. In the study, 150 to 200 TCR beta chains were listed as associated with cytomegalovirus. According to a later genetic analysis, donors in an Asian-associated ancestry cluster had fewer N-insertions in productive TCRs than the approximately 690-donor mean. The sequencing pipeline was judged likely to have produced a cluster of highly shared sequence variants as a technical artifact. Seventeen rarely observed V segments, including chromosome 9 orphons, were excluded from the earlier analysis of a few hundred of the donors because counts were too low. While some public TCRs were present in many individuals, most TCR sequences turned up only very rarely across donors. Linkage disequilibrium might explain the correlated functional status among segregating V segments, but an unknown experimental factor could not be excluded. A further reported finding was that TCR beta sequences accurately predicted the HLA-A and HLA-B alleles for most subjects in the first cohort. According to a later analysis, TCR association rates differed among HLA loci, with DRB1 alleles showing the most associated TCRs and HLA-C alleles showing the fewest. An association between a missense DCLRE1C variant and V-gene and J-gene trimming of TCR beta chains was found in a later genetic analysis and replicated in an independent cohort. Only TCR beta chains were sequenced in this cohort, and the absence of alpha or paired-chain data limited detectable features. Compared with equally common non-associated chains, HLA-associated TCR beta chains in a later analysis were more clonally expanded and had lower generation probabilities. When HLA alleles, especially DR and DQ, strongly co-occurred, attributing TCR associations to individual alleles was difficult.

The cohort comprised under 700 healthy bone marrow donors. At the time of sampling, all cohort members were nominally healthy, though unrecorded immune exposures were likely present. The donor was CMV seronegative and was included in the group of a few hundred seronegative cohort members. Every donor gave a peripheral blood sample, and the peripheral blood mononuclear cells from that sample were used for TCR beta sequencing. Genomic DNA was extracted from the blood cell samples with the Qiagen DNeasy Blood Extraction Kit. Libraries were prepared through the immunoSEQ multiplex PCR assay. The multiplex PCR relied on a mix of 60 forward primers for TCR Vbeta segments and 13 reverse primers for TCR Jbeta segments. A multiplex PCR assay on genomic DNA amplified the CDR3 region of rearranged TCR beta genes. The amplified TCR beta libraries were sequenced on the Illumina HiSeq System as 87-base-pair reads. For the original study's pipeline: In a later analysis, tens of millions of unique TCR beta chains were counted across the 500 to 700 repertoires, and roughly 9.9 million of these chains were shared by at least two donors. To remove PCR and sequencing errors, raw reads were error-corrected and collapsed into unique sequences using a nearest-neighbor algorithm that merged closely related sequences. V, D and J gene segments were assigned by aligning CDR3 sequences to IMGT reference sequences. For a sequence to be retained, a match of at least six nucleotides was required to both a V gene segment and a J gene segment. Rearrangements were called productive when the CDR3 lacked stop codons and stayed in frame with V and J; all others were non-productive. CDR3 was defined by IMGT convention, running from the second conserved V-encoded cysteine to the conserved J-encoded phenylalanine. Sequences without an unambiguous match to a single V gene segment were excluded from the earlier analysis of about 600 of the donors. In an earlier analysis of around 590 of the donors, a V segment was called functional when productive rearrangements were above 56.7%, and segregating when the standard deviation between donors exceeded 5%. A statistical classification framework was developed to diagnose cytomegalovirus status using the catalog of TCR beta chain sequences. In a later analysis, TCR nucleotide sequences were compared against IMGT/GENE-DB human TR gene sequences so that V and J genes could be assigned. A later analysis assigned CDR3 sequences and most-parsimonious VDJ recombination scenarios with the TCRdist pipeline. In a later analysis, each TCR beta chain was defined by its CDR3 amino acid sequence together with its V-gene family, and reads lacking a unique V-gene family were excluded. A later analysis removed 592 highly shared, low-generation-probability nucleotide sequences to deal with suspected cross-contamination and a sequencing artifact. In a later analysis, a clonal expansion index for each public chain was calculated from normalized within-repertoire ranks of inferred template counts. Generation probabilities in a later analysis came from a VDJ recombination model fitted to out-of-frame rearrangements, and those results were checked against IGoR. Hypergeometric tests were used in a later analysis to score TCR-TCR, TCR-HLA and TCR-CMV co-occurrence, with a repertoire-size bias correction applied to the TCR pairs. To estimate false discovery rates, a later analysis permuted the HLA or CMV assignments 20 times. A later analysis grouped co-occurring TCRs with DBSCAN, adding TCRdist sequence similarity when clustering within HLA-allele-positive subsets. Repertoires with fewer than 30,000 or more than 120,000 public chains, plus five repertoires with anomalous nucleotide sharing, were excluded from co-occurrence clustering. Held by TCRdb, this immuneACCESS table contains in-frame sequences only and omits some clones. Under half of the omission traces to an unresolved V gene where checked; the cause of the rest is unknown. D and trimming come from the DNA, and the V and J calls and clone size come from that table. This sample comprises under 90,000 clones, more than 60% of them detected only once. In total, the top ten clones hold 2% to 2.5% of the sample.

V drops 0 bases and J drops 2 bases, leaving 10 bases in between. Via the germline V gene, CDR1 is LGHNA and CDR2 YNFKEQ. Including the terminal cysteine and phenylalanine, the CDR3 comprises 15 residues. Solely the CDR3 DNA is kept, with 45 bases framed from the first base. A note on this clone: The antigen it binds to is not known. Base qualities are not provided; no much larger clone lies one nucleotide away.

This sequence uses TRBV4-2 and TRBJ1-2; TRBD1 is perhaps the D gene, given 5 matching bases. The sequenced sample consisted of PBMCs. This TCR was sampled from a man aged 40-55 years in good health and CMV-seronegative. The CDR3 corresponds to CASSQDAGMNYGYTF. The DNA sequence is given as TGTGCCAGCAGCCAAGATGCAGGGATGAACTATGGCTACACCTTC.